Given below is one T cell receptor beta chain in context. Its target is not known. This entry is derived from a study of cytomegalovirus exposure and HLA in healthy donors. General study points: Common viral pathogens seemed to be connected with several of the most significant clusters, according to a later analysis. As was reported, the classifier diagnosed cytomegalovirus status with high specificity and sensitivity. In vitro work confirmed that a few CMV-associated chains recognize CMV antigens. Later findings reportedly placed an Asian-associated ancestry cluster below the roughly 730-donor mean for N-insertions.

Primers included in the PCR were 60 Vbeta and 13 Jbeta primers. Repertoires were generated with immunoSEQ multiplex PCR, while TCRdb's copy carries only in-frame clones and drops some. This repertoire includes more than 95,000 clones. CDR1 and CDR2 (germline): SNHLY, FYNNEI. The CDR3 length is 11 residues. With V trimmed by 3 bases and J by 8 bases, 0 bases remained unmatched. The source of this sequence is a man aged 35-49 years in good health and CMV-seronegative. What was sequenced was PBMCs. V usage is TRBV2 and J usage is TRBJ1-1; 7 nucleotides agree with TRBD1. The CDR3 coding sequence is TGTGCCAGCAGTGAGACAGGGGAAGCTTTCTTT. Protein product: CASSETGEAFF.